A single sample gave rise to the 28 T cell receptor beta chains below, sequenced in a study of OX40 agonist ivuxolimab in advanced cancers. Here immunoSEQ multiplex PCR was the method, and the copy in TCRdb shows in-frame clones only, minus some. This table holds 55,000 to 90,000 clones, almost 90% found once. The material was CD4+ or CD8+ T cells sorted from blood, obtained in a trial of the OX40 agonist ivuxolimab. The receptors shown here come from an adult with an advanced solid tumor such as melanoma, head and neck, liver or kidney cancer.

The V and J genes are TRBV7-3 and TRBJ1-1; no reliable D call. The CDR3 covers 13 residues. The V gene's germline CDR1 is SGHTA and CDR2 FQGTGA. V was pared by 2 bases and J by 1 base, with 5 bases between. CDR3 in DNA: TGTGCCAGCAGCTTATCCGGGAACACTGAAGCTTTCTTT. Its translation: CASSLSGNTEAFF.

The count of this clone is one. This chain connects TRBV7-9 to TRBJ1-1; D gene ambiguous. CDR1 is SEHNR, CDR2 FQNEAQ, per germline (reference sequence). CDR3 length equals 13 residues. V gave up 1 base and J gave up 10 bases, with 13 bases separating them. The CDR3 loop reads CASSLGYRDGAFF. CDR3 in DNA: TGTGCCAGCAGCTTAGGCTATAGGGATGGAGCTTTCTTT.

The V call is TRBV7-2, the J call TRBJ2-7, with 10 bases identical to TRBD1. Trimming cost V 5 bases and J 1 base; bases outside gene matches: 8. The CDR3 extends over 16 amino acids. Germline V gene lookup returns CDR1 SGHTA and CDR2 FQGNSA. In DNA, the CDR3 is TGTGCCAGCAGCCCTGTTGGGACAGGGGCTTCCTACGAGCAGTACTTC. This sequence encodes CASSPVGTGASYEQYF.

The rearrangement joins TRBV7-2 to TRBJ1-2; perhaps TRBD1 as D (6 bases). V lost 7 bases to trimming and J lost 4 bases, with 13 bases between them. The germline V gene encodes CDR1 SGHTA and CDR2 FQGNSA. This CDR3 comprises 13 residues. The CDR3, as DNA: TGTGCCAGCAACATAGGGGGGAGCTATGGCTACACCTTC. Its protein is CASNIGGSYGYTF. Full variable domain (remainder filled in from reference TRBV7-2 and TRBJ1-2): GAGVSQSPSNKVTEKGKDVELRCDPISGHTALYWYRQSLGQGLEFLIYFQGNSAPDKSGLPSDRFSAERTGGSVSTLTIQRTQQEDSAVYLCASNIGGSYGYTFGSGTRLTVV.

The gene calls are TRBV27 and TRBJ1-4; D remains unclear. V lost 1 base, J lost 0 bases, and 3 bases lay in between. Germline V lookup: CDR1 MNHEY, CDR2 SMNVEV (reference sequence). This CDR3 has 14 residues. In nucleotides, the CDR3 is TGTGCCAGCAGTTTATGGGCAACTAATGAAAAACTGTTTTTT. It is translated as CASSLWATNEKLFF.

This chain joins TRBV28 and TRBJ1-3; D is possibly TRBD1 (5 bases). CDR1 MDHEN and CDR2 SYDVKM come from the germline V gene. V was trimmed by 2 bases and J by 2 bases, leaving 7 bases between them. The CDR3 sequence is 14 residues long. CDR3 in amino acids: CASSLIRAGNTIYF. The CDR3 nucleotides are TGTGCCAGCAGTTTAATCAGGGCTGGAAACACCATATATTTT. Drawing the rest from reference TRBV28 and TRBJ1-3, the complete variable domain is DVKVTQSSRYLVKRTGEKVFLECVQDMDHENMFWYRQDPGLGLRLIYFSYDVKMKEKGDIPEGYSVSREKKERFSLILESASTNQTSMYLCASSLIRAGNTIYFGEGSWLTVV.

The CDR3 sequence is CASSAAGTGGQPQHF. Here the CDR3 DNA reads TGTGCCAGTAGTGCGGCGGGGACAGGGGGACAGCCCCAGCATTTT. The chain has TRBV19 and TRBJ1-5; 11 bases map to TRBD1. Germline V CDR1 and CDR2: LNHDA, SQIVND (reference sequence). This CDR3 is built from 15 residues. J lost 7 bases, V lost 5 bases, and 7 bases had no gene match.

This sequence joins TRBV6-1 and TRBJ2-7, with 7 bases matching TRBD2. Losses at the gene ends were 2 bases for V and 1 base for J; bases not matched to a gene: 2. The CDR3 runs to 14 residues. Germline V gene data show CDR1 as MNHNS and CDR2 as SASEGT. Written as DNA, the CDR3 is TGTGCCAGCAGTGAACCCGGGGGGTCCTACGAGCAGTACTTC. Amino acids: CASSEPGGSYEQYF.

V and J are TRBV28 and TRBJ1-1; D remains unclear. Looked up from germline, CDR1 is MDHEN and CDR2 is SYDVKM. The V end was cut by 1 base, the J end by 11 bases, with 11 bases between. The CDR3 loop spans 12 amino acids. Here the CDR3 DNA reads TGTGCCAGCAGTTTATCCTATATGACGGCTTTCTTT. Its protein is CASSLSYMTAFF.

This rearrangement joins TRBV9 to TRBJ1-6; D remains ambiguous. Trimming removed 0 bases at V and 7 bases at J, with 11 bases between. Looked up from germline, CDR1 is SGDLS and CDR2 is YYNGEE. The CDR3 length is 15 residues. The CDR3 coding sequence is TGTGCCAGCAGCGTAGACCCGCAGCTGAATTCACCCCTCCACTTT. It encodes CASSVDPQLNSPLHF. The full variable domain, rest sourced from reference TRBV9 and TRBJ1-6, is DSGVTQTPKHLITATGQRVTLRCSPRSGDLSVYWYQQSLDQGLQFLIQYYNGEERAKGNILERFSAQQFPDLHSELNLSSLELGDSALYFCASSVDPQLNSPLHFGNGTRLTVT.

V is TRBV30 and J is TRBJ1-6; 10 bases agree with TRBD1. Germline loops: CDR1 GTSNPN, CDR2 SVGIG (reference sequence). This CDR3 comprises 16 residues. The ends lost 1 base at V and 4 bases at J; junction bases unmatched: 4. Written as DNA, the CDR3 is TGTGCCTGGAGTGGGACAGGGGGAGGATATAATTCACCCCTCCACTTT. Translated: CAWSGTGGGYNSPLHF.

V usage is TRBV28 and J usage is TRBJ2-1, with a tentative D call TRBD2 (5 bases). CDR1 and CDR2 from the germline V gene are MDHEN and SYDVKM. The CDR3 loop spans 12 amino acids. Trimming left V 2 bases short and J 9 bases short, with 8 bases between. CDR3 region: CASSLMRAEQFF. CDR3 nucleotide sequence: TGTGCCAGCAGTTTAATGAGGGCTGAGCAGTTCTTC.

The rearrangement joins TRBV7-9 to TRBJ2-5; D gene unclear. Germline V gene sequence: CDR1 SEHNR, CDR2 FQNEAQ (reference sequence). V dropped 0 bases and J dropped 4 bases, with 6 bases sitting between them. The CDR3 runs to 13 residues. In nucleotides, the CDR3 is TGTGCCAGCAGCTTAGCCTTGCGAGAGACCCAGTACTTC. It is translated as CASSLALRETQYF.

The DNA of the CDR3 is TGTGCCAGCAGTTTTTCAGGGATCACAGATACGCAGTATTTT. This gives the protein CASSFSGITDTQYF. The J gene is TRBJ2-3, the V gene TRBV6-5; D is possibly TRBD1 (5 bases). The V and J ends lost 4 bases and 2 bases respectively, with 10 bases between them. Germline assignment: CDR1 MNHEY and CDR2 SVGAGI. The CDR3 is made up of 14 amino acids.

This chain joins TRBV6-6 and TRBJ1-2; maybe TRBD1 (5 bases). CDR3 length equals 13 residues. V dropped 7 bases and J dropped 7 bases, with 16 bases sitting between them. Germline V gives CDR1 MNHNY, CDR2 SVGAGI (reference sequence). The DNA for the CDR3 is TGTGCCAGCACCCTCCCGGGGGGTAGTGGCTACACCTTC. Residues: CASTLPGGSGYTF.

The gene calls are TRBV18 and TRBJ2-5; D gene ambiguous. Trimming left V 5 bases short and J 2 bases short, with 15 bases between. CDR3 length: 15 residues. Germline lookup yields CDR1 KGHSH and CDR2 LQKENI. For the CDR3, the DNA is TGTGCCAGCTCATCCTTCGACGCGGTGCAAGAGACCCAGTACTTC. Translation gives CASSSFDAVQETQYF. Combining the CDR3 with reference TRBV18 and TRBJ2-5 gives the whole variable domain NAGVMQNPRHLVRRRGQEARLRCSPMKGHSHVYWYRQLPEEGLKFMVYLQKENIIDESGMPKERFSAEFPKEGPSILRIQQVVRGDSAAYFCASSSFDAVQETQYFGPGTRLLVL.

J is TRBJ1-1 and V is TRBV19; tentative D call: TRBD1 (6 bases). CDR1 LNHDA and CDR2 SQIVND come from the germline V gene (reference sequence). The V end was cut by 7 bases, the J end by 4 bases, with 16 bases between. This CDR3 is built from 14 residues. Here the CDR3 DNA reads TGTGCCAGTATTAGTCAGGGAGGGGGCACTGAAGCTTTCTTT. Residues: CASISQGGGTEAFF.

The V call is TRBV18, the J call TRBJ2-2; perhaps TRBD1 as D (6 bases). The CDR3 is 16 residues long. Germline lookup yields CDR1 KGHSH and CDR2 LQKENI. V shed 3 bases and J shed 3 bases, with 14 bases lying between them. In DNA, the CDR3 is TGTGCCAGCTCACCGGGGAAACAGGGTTACACCGGGGAGCTGTTTTTT. This gives the protein CASSPGKQGYTGELFF.

The CDR3 protein is CASSSTGWGNTGELFF. DNA of the CDR3: TGTGCCAGCAGCTCTACAGGTTGGGGGAACACCGGGGAGCTGTTTTTT. V usage is TRBV11-3 and J usage is TRBJ2-2; a weak D match, TRBD1 (5 bases). Germline V lookup: CDR1 SGHNT, CDR2 YENEEA. This CDR3 is 16 amino acids long. Trimming pared 4 bases from V and 1 base from J, leaving 13 bases between.

As DNA, the CDR3 is TGTGCCAGCTCCTCCACCGCAACTAATGAAAAACTGTTTTTT. Translated, it gives CASSSTATNEKLFF. The gene calls are TRBV6-5 and TRBJ1-4; D call uncertain. This CDR3 comprises 14 residues. Germline CDR1 MNHEY, CDR2 SVGAGI. The ends were cut back, 8 bases at V and 0 bases at J, with 10 bases in the middle.

The chain is built from TRBV4-3 and TRBJ2-7; 9 bases align to TRBD1. The CDR3 is made up of 15 amino acids. Germline V gene lookup returns CDR1 LGHNA and CDR2 YSLEER. The ends lost 4 bases at V and 5 bases at J; junction bases unmatched: 9. In nucleotides, the CDR3 is TGCGCCAGCAGCCCGCCGAGGGACAGGGACCACGAGCAGTACTTC. It specifies CASSPPRDRDHEQYF.

CDR3 residues: CASSETLGGGAYEQYF. For the CDR3, the DNA is TGTGCCAGCAGTGAAACACTAGGAGGGGGCGCCTACGAGCAGTACTTC. The chain is built from TRBV6-1 and TRBJ2-7; tentative D call: TRBD1 (7 bases). Deletions cut 2 bases from V and 2 bases from J, with 16 bases between. CDR3 length: 16 residues. Germline V gives CDR1 MNHNS, CDR2 SASEGT.

V and J are TRBV5-1 and TRBJ1-3, with D tentatively TRBD1 (5 bases). From germline, CDR1 is SGHRS and CDR2 YFSETQ. CDR3 size: 17 residues. Trimming took 0 bases from V and 1 from J, leaving 14 bases between them. CDR3 in amino acids: CASSLAGQGRSGNTIYF. Here the CDR3 DNA reads TGCGCCAGCAGCTTGGCCGGGCAGGGAAGATCTGGAAACACCATATATTTT.

The V gene is TRBV4-2, the J gene TRBJ1-1, with 7 bases lining up with TRBD1. The V gene end was trimmed by 6 bases and the J gene end by 2 bases; junction bases not matched to a gene: 9. This CDR3 has 15 amino acids. Germline loops: CDR1 LGHNA, CDR2 YNFKEQ. The CDR3 nucleotides read TGTGCCAGCAGGCCTCCGACAGGGCATAACACTGAAGCTTTCTTT. Its translation is CASRPPTGHNTEAFF.

The chain joins TRBV28 to TRBJ1-1, with D tentatively TRBD1 (6 bases). The V gene lost 2 bases and the J gene lost 5 bases, with 9 bases spanning the gap. The CDR3 runs to 13 residues. Germline-derived CDR1 and CDR2 are MDHEN and SYDVKM. CDR3 sequence: CASSLNRDTEAFF. The CDR3 nucleotides are TGTGCCAGCAGTTTAAACAGGGATACTGAAGCTTTCTTT.

The V and J genes are TRBV5-1 and TRBJ2-7; D is ambiguous. This CDR3 has 14 residues. The germline gives CDR1 SGHRS, CDR2 YFSETQ. Trimming stripped 0 bases from V and 3 bases from J, with 10 bases between. The CDR3, as DNA: TGCGCCAGCAGCTTGGCCGGACGGTTCTACGAGCAGTACTTC. Amino acids: CASSLAGRFYEQYF.

The chain couples TRBV7-3 to TRBJ2-7; D is possibly TRBD1 (5 bases). The CDR3 is 14 amino acids. Germline CDR1 reads SGHTA; CDR2 reads FQGTGA. V was trimmed by 5 bases and J by 3 bases, leaving 14 bases between them. The chain's CDR3 is CASSPGLGLYEQYF. The CDR3 nucleotides read TGTGCCAGCAGCCCAGGGCTGGGGCTCTACGAGCAGTACTTC.

The table lists this clone with a count of one. The chain carries TRBV7-6 and TRBJ2-1; no firm D call. Trimming stripped 4 bases from V and 2 bases from J, with 15 bases between. This CDR3 region has 16 residues. The germline V gene encodes CDR1 SGHVS and CDR2 FNYEAQ. The CDR3 here is CASSSTGSSAYNEQFF. The CDR3 DNA reads as TGTGCCAGCAGCTCCACTGGTAGCTCGGCCTACAATGAGCAGTTCTTC.